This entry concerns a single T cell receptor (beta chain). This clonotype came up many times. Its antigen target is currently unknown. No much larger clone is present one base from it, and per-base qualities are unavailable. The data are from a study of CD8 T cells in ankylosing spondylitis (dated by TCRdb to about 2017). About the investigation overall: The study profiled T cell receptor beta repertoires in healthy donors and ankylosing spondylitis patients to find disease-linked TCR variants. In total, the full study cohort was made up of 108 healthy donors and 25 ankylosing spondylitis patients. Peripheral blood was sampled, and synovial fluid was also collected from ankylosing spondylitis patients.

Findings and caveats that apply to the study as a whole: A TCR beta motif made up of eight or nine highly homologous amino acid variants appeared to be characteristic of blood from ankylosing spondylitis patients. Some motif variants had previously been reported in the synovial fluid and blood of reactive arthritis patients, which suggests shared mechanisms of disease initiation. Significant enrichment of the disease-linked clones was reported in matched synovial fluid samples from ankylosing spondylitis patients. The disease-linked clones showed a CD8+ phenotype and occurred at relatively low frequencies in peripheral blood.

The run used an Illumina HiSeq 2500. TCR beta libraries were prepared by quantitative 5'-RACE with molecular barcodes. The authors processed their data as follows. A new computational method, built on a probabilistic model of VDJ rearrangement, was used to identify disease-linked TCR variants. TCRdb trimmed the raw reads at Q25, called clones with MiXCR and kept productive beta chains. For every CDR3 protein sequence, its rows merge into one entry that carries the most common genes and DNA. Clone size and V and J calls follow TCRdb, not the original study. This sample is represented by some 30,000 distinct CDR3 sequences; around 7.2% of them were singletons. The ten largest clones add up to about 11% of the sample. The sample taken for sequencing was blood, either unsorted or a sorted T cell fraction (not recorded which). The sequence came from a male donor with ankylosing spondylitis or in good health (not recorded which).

This receptor has the CDR3 CASSFGRESEQFF. The sequenced DNA: TGTGCCAGCAGTTTTGGCCGGGAGAGTGAGCAGTTCTTC. The chain joins TRBV6-2 or TRBV6-3 to TRBJ2-1; tentative D gene TRBD2, with 6 bases matching. The CDR3 starts with the cysteine, ends with the phenylalanine, and has 13 residues. CDR3 DNA only is kept here, 39 bases in frame from base 1. In the germline V gene, CDR1 corresponds to MNHEY and CDR2 to SVGEGT. The trim is 4 bases for V and 9 bases for J, with a gap of 13 bases between the germline ends.